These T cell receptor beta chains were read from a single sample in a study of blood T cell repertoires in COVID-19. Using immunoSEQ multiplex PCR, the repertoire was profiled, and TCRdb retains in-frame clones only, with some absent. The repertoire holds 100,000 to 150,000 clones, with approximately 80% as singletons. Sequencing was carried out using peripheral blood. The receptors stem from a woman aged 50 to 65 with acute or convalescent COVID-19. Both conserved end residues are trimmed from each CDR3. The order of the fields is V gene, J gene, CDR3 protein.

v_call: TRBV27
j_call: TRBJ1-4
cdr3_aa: ASSILRTSGGEKLF

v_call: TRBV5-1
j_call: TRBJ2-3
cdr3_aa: ASSLSSGGTDTQY

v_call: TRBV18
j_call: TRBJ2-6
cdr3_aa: ASSPGPLEANVLT

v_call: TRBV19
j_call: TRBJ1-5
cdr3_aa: ASTQGGGIPPRQPQH

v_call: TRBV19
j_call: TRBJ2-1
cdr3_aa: ASSIDRLPRPEQF

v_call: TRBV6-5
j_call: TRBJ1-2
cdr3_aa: ATTGAYGYT

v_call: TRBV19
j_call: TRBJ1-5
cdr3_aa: ASSRRDRGSVGNQPQH

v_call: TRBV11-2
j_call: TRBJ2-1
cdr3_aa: ASSLVGQIHNEQF

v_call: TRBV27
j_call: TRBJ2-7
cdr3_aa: ASSLSPLTYEQY

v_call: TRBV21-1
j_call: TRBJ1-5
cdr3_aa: ASSKALFSSGVGDNQPQH

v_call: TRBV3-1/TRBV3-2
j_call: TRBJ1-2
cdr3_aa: ASSQDGPRIRSTGYT

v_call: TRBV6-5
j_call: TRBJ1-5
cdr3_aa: ASKLPGVNQPQH

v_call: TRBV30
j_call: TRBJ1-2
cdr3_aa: AWVSGTGSYGYT

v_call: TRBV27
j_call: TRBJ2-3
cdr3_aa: ASSPSFYLPTDTQY

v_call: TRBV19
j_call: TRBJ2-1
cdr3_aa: ASSISGGARRGEQF

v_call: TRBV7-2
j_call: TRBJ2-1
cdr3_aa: ASSPEPGSYNEQF

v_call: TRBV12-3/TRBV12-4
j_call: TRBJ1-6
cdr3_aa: ASSPRDPSPLH

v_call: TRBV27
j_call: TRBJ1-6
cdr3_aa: ASSLLGDRRSYNSPLH